This TCR beta chain comes out of a study of blood T cell repertoires in COVID-19. Looking at the study overall: Material from acute and convalescent COVID-19 was sourced from the United States, Italy and Spain. Sample material is recorded as cDNA or gDNA derived from T cells, B-cell-depleted T cells, or PBMCs.

The authors' processing: Nucleated cell counts were estimated from reference gene primer amplification. TCRdb keeps only in-frame clones here, not all; method: immunoSEQ multiplex PCR. V, J and clone size were drawn from that table, and D and trimming were deduced from the DNA. The table shows 180,000 or so clones, with 85% to 90% occurring only once. The sequenced sample was peripheral blood. The sequence was collected from an elderly woman in a cohort sampled during active or convalescent COVID-19.

The CDR3 DNA sequence: TGTGCCAGCAGCTTGGGCAGGCTTCGCTCTGGAAACACCATATATTTT. Amino acids: CASSLGRLRSGNTIYF. This chain links TRBV5-6 with TRBJ1-3; D not certain. Trimming pared 0 bases from V and 0 bases from J, leaving 10 bases between. Germline V CDR1 and CDR2: SGHDT, YYEEEE. The CDR3 contains 16 residues. Using reference TRBV5-6 and TRBJ1-3 for the parts outside the CDR3, the full variable domain is DAGVTQSPTHLIKTRGQQVTLRCSPKSGHDTVSWYQQALGQGPQFIFQYYEEEERQRGNFPDRFSGHQFPNYSSELNVNALLLGDSALYLCASSLGRLRSGNTIYFGEGSWLTVV.